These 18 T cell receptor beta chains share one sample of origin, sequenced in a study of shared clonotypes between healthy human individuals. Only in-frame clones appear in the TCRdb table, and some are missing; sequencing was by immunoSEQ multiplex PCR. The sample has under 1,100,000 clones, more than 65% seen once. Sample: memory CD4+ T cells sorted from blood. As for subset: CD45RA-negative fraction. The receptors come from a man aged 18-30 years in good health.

The CDR3 sequence: CASSSIDRDDSPLHF. CDR3 nucleotide sequence: TGTGCCAGCAGCTCAATAGACAGGGACGACTCACCCCTCCACTTT. The chain is built from TRBV5-4 and TRBJ1-6; 7 bases are shared with TRBD1. Unmatched junction bases numbered 10, after V lost 3 bases and J lost 10 bases. The germline V gene has CDR1 SGHNT and CDR2 YYREEE (reference sequence). The CDR3 is 15 residues long. Supplemented by reference TRBV5-4 and TRBJ1-6, the full variable domain reads ETGVTQSPTHLIKTRGQQVTLRCSSQSGHNTVSWYQQALGQGPQFIFQYYREEENGRGNFPPRFSGLQFPNYSSELNVNALELDDSALYLCASSSIDRDDSPLHFGNGTRLTVT.

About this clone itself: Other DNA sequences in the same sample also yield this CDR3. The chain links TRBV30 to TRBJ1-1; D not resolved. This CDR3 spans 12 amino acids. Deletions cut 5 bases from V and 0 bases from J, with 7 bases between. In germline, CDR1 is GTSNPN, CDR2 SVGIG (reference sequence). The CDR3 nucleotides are TGTGCCTGGTCCGATCTGAACACTGAAGCTTTCTTT. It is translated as CAWSDLNTEAFF.

This CDR3 is CASSLGLATYQETQYF. In DNA form, the CDR3 reads TGTGCCAGCAGCTTAGGGCTAGCGACGTACCAAGAGACCCAGTACTTC. The V call is TRBV7-9, the J call TRBJ2-5, with a possible D match to TRBD2 (6 bases). Germline V gene data show CDR1 as SEHNR and CDR2 as FQNEAQ (reference sequence). V lost 1 base and J 0 bases, leaving 12 bases between the germline ends. The CDR3 covers 16 residues. The full variable domain, rest sourced from reference TRBV7-9 and TRBJ2-5, is DTGVSQNPRHKITKRGQNVTFRCDPISEHNRLYWYRQTLGQGPEFLTYFQNEAQLEKSRLLSDRFSAERPKGSFSTLEIQRTEQGDSAMYLCASSLGLATYQETQYFGPGTRLLVL.

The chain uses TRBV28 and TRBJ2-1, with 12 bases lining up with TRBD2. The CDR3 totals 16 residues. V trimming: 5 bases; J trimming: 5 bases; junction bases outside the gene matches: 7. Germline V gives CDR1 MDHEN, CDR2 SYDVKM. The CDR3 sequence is CASSLRLAGEHNEQFF. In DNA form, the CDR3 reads TGTGCCAGCAGTCTACGACTAGCGGGGGAACACAATGAGCAGTTCTTC.

DNA of the CDR3: TGTGCCAGCAGCGACTCTCCCGCCGGCCAGCCCCAGCATTTT. Encoded protein: CASSDSPAGQPQHF. The gene calls are TRBV9 and TRBJ1-5, with no clear D. The germline gives CDR1 SGDLS, CDR2 YYNGEE. The CDR3 sequence is 14 residues long. V was pared by 3 bases and J by 7 bases, with 14 bases between.

The CDR3 DNA is TGTGCCAGCAGCTTAGCGGCGACAGCGAACACTGAAGCTTTCTTT. It specifies CASSLAATANTEAFF. V and J are TRBV7-9 and TRBJ1-1; tentatively, D is TRBD1 (5 bases). The V gene lost 0 bases and the J gene lost 1 base, with 9 bases spanning the gap. This CDR3 spans 15 amino acids. Germline assignment: CDR1 SEHNR and CDR2 FQNEAQ (reference sequence).

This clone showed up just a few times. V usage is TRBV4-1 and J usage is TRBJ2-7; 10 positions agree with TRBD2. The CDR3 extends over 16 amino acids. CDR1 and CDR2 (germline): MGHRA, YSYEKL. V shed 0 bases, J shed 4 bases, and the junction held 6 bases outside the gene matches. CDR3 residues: CASSQEALAGAYEQYF. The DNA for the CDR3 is TGCGCCAGCAGCCAAGAGGCCCTAGCGGGAGCTTACGAGCAGTACTTC.

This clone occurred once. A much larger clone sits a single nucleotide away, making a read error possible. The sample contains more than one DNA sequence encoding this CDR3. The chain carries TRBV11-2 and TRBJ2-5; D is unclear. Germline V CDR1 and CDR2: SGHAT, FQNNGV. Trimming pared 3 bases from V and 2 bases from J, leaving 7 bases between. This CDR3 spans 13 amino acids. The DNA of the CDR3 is TGTGCCAGCAGCTTTGGGGTACAAGAGACCCAGTACTTC. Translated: CASSFGVQETQYF. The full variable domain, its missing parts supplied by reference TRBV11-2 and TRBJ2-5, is EAGVAQSPRYKIIEKRQSVAFWCNPISGHATLYWYQQILGQGPKLLIQFQNNGVVDDSQLPKDRFSAERLKGVDSTLKIQPAKLEDSAVYLCASSFGVQETQYFGPGTRLLVL.

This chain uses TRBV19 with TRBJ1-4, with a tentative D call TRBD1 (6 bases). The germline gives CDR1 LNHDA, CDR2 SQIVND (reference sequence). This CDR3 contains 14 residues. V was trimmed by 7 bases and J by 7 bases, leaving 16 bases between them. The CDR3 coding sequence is TGTGCCAGTAATTACCCGGGACATGGTGAAAAACTGTTTTTT. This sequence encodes CASNYPGHGEKLFF.

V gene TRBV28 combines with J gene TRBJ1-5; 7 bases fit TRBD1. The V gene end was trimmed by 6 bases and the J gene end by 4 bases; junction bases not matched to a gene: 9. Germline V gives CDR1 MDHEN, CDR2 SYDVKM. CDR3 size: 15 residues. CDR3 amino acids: CASRGPTGVNQPQHF. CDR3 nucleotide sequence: TGTGCCAGCAGGGGCCCAACAGGGGTTAATCAGCCCCAGCATTTT.

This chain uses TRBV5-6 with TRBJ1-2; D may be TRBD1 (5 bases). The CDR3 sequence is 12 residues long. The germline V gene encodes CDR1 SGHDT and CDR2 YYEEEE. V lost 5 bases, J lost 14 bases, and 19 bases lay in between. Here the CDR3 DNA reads TGTGCCAGCAGATTGCCTCCGGGACTTTTTACCTTC. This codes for CASRLPPGLFTF.

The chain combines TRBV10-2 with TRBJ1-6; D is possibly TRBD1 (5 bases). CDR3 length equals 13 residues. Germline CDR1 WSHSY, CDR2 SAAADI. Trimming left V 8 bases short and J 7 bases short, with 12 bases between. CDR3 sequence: CASGEQGNSPLHF. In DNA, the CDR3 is TGCGCCAGCGGGGAGCAGGGCAATTCACCCCTCCACTTT.

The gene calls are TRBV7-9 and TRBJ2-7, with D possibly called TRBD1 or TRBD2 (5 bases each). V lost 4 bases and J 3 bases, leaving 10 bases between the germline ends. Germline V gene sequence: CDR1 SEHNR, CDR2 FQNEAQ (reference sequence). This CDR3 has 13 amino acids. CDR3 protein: CASSSEGYYEQYF. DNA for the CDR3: TGTGCCAGCAGCTCCGAGGGGTACTACGAGCAGTACTTC.

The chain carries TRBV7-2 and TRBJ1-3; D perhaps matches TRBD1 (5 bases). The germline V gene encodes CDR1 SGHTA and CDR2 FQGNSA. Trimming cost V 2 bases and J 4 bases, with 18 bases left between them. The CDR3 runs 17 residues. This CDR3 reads CASSLRGRRGVGNTIYF. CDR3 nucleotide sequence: TGTGCCAGCAGCTTACGGGGAAGGAGGGGAGTAGGAAACACCATATATTTT.

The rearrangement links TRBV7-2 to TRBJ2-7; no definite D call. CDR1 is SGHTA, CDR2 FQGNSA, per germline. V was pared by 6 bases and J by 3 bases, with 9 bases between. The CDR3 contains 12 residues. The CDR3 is CASSYNYYEQYF. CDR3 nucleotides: TGTGCCAGCAGTTACAATTACTACGAGCAGTACTTC. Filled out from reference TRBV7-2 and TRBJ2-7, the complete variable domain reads GAGVSQSPSNKVTEKGKDVELRCDPISGHTALYWYRQSLGQGLEFLIYFQGNSAPDKSGLPSDRFSAERTGGSVSTLTIQRTQQEDSAVYLCASSYNYYEQYFGPGTRLTVT.

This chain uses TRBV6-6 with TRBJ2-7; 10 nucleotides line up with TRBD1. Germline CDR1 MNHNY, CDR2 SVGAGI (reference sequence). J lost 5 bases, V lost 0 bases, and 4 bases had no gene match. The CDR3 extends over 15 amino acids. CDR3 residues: CASSYSDRGSHEQYF. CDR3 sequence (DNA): TGTGCCAGCAGTTACTCGGACAGGGGGTCCCACGAGCAGTACTTC.

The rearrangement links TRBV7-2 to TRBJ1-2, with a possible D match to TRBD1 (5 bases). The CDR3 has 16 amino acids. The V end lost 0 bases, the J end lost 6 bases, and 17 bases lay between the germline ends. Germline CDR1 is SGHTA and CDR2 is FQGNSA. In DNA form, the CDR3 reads TGTGCCAGCAGCTTAGCACCTCGGCAGGGAGTCCATGGCTACACCTTC. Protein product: CASSLAPRQGVHGYTF.

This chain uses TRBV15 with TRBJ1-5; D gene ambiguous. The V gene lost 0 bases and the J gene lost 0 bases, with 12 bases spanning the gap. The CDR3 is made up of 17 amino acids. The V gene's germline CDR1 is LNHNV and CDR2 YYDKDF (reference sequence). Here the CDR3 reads CATSREYGSNSNQPQHF. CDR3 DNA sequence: TGTGCCACCAGCAGAGAGTACGGCAGTAATAGCAATCAGCCCCAGCATTTT.